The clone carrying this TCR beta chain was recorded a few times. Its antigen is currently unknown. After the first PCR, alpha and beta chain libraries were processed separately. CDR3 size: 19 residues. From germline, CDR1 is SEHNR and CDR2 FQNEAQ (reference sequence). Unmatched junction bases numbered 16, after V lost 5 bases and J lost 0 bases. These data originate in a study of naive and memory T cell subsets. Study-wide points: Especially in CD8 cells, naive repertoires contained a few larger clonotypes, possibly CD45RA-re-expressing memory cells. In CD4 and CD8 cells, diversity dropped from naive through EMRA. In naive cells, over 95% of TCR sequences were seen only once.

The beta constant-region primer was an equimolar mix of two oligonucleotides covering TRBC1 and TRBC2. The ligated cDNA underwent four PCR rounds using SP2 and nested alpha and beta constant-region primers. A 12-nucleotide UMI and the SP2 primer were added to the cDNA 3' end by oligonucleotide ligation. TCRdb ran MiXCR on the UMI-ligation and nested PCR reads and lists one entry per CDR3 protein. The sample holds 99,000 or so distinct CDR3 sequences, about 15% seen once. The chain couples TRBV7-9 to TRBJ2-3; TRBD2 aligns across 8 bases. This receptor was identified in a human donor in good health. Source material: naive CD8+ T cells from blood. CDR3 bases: TGTGCCAGCAGCCCACCCCCAGCGGGGGTTCGAACTAGCACAGATACGCAGTATTTT. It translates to CASSPPPAGVRTSTDTQYF.